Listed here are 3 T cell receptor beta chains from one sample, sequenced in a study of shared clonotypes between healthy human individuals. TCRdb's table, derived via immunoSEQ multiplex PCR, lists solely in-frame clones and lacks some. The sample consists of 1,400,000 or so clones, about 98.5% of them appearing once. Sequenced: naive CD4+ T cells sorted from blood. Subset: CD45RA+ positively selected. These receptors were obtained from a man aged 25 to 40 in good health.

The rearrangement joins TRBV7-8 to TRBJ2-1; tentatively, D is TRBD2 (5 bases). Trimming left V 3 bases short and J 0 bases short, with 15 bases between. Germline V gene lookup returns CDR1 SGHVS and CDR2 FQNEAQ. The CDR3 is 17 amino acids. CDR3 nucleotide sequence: TGTGCCAGCAGCTTGGCCCAGCGGAGGAGCTCCTACAATGAGCAGTTCTTC. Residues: CASSLAQRRSSYNEQFF.

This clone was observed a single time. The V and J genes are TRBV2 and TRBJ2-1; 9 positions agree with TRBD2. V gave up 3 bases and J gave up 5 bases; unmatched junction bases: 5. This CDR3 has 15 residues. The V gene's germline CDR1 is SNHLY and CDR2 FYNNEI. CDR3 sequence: CASSETGTSNNEQFF. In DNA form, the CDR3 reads TGTGCCAGCAGTGAGACCGGGACTAGCAACAATGAGCAGTTCTTC.

CDR3 bases: TGTGCCAGCAGTGAATCCCCTAACTATGGCTACACCTTC. Encoded protein: CASSESPNYGYTF. This chain uses TRBV6-1 with TRBJ1-2, with no clear D. This CDR3 has 13 residues. Trimming removed 2 bases at V and 0 bases at J, with 4 bases between. Germline-derived CDR1 and CDR2 are MNHNS and SASEGT.